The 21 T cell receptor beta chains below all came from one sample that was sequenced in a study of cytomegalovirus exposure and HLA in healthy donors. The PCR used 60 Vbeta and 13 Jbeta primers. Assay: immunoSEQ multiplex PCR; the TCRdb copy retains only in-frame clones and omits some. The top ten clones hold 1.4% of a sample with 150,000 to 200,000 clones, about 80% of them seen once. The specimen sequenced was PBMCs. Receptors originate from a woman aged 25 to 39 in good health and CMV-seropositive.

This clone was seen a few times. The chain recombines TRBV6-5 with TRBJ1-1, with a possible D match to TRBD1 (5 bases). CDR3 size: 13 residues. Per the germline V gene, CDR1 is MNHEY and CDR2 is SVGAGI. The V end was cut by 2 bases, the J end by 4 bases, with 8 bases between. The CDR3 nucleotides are TGTGCCAGCAGTTACCAGGGTCGCACTGAAGCTTTCTTT. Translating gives CASSYQGRTEAFF.

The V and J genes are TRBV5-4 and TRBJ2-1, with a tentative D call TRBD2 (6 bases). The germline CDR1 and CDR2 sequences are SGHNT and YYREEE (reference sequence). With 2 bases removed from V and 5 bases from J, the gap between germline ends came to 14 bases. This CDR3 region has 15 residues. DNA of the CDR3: TGTGCCAGCAGCTTCGACGGGAGACCCCACAATGAGCAGTTCTTC. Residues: CASSFDGRPHNEQFF.

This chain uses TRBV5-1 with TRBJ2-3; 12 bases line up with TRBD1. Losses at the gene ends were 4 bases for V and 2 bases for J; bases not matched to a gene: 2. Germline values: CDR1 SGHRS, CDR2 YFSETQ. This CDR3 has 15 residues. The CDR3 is CASSRGQGATDTQYF. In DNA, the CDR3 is TGCGCCAGCAGCAGGGGACAGGGGGCCACAGATACGCAGTATTTT. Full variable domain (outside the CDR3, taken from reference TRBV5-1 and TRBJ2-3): KAGVTQTPRYLIKTRGQQVTLSCSPISGHRSVSWYQQTPGQGLQFLFEYFSETQRNKGNFPGRFSGRQFSNSRSEMNVSTLELGDSALYLCASSRGQGATDTQYFGPGTRLTVL.

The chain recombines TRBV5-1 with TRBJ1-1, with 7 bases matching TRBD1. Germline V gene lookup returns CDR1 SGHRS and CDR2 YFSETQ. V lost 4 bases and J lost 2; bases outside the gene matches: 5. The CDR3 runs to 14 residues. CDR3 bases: TGCGCCAGCAGCATTGGGACAGACAACACTGAAGCTTTCTTT. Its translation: CASSIGTDNTEAFF.

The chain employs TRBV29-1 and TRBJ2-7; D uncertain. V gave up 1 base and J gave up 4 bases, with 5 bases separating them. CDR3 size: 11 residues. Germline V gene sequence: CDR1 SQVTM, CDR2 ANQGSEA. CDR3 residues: CSVEVQYEQYF. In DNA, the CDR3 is TGCAGCGTTGAAGTCCAATACGAGCAGTACTTC.

The CDR3 DNA is TGTGCCAGCAGTTTAGGAGGGTCGGCCGAGCAGTACTTC. Translated: CASSLGGSAEQYF. The chain carries TRBV27 and TRBJ2-7, with D perhaps matching TRBD2 (6 bases). Trimming took 2 bases from V and 6 from J, leaving 11 bases between them. This CDR3 has 13 residues. The germline V gene encodes CDR1 MNHEY and CDR2 SMNVEV (reference sequence).

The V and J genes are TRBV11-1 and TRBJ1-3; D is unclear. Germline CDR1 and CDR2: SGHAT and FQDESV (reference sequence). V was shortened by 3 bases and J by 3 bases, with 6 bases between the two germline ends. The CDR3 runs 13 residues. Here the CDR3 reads CASSLFIGNTIYF. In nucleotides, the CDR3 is TGTGCCAGCAGCTTGTTCATTGGAAACACCATATATTTT.

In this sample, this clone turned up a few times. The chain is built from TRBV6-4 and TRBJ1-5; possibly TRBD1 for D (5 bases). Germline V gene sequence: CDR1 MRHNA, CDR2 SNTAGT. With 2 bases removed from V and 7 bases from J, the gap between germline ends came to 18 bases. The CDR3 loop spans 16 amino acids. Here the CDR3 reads CASSDMGRAGKQPQHF. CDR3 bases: TGTGCCAGCAGTGACATGGGCAGGGCAGGGAAGCAGCCCCAGCATTTT.

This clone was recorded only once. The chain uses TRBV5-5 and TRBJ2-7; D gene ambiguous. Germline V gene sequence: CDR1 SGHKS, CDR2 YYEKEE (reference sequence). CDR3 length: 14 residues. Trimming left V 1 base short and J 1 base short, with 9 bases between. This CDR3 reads CASSLQAQSYEQYF. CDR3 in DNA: TGTGCCAGCAGCTTGCAAGCCCAATCCTACGAGCAGTACTTC.

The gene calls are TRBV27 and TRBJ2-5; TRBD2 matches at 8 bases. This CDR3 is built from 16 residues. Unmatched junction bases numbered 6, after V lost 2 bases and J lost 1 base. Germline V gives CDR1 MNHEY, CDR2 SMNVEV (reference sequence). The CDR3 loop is CASSLIRGGSQETQYF. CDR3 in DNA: TGTGCCAGCAGTTTAATTCGGGGGGGATCCCAAGAGACCCAGTACTTC.

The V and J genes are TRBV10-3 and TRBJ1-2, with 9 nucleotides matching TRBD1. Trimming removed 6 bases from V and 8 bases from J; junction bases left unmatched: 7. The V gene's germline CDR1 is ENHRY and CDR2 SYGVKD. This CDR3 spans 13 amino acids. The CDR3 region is CAIRTGTGYGYTF. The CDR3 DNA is TGTGCCATCAGGACCGGGACAGGGTACGGCTACACCTTC.

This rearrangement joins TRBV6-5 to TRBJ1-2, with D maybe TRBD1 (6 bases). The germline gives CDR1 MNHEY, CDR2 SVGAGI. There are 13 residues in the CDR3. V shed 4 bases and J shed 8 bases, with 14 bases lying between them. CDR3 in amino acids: CASSLNRAAGYTF. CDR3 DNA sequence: TGTGCCAGCAGTTTGAACAGGGCAGCGGGCTACACCTTC.

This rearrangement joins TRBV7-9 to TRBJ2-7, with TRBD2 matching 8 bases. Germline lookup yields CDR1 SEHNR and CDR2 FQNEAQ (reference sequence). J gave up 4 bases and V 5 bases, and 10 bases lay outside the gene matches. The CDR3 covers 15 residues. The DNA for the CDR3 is TGTGCCAGCAGCCCCCCCGGGAGGGGACAATACGAGCAGTACTTC. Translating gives CASSPPGRGQYEQYF.

This CDR3 is CSAQASNYGYTF. The CDR3 coding sequence is TGCAGCGCTCAGGCTTCCAACTATGGCTACACCTTC. The gene calls are TRBV29-1 and TRBJ1-2, with unresolved D. V shed 7 bases and J shed 2 bases, with 11 bases lying between them. Germline V gene data show CDR1 as SQVTM and CDR2 as ANQGSEA. This CDR3 comprises 12 residues.

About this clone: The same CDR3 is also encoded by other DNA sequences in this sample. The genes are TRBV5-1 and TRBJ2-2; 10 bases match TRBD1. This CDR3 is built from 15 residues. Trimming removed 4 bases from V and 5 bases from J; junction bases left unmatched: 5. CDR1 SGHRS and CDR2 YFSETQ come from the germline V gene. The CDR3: CASSPGTGVTGELFF. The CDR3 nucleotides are TGCGCCAGCAGCCCCGGGACAGGGGTAACCGGGGAGCTGTTTTTT.

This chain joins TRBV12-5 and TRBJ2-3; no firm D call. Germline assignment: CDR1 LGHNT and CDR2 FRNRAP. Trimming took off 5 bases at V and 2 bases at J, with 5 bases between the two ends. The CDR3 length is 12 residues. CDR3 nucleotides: TGTGCTAGTGGTCTAATCACAGATACGCAGTATTTT. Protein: CASGLITDTQYF. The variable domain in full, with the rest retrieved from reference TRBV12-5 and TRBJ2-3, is DARVTQTPRHKVTEMGQEVTMRCQPILGHNTVFWYRQTMMQGLELLAYFRNRAPLDDSGMPKDRFSAEMPDATLATLKIQPSEPRDSAVYFCASGLITDTQYFGPGTRLTVL.

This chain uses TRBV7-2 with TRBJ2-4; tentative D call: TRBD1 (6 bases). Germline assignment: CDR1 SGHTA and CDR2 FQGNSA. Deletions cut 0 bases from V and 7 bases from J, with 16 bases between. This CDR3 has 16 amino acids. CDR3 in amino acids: CASSLAWGQPENIQYF. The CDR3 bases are TGTGCCAGCAGCTTAGCGTGGGGGCAGCCAGAGAACATTCAGTACTTC.

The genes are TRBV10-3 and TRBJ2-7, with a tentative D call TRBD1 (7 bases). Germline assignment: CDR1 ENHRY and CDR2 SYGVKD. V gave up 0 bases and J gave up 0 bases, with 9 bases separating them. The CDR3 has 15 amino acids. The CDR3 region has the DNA TGTGCCATCAGTGAGTCGCGGGACAGCTCCTACGAGCAGTACTTC. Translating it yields CAISESRDSSYEQYF.

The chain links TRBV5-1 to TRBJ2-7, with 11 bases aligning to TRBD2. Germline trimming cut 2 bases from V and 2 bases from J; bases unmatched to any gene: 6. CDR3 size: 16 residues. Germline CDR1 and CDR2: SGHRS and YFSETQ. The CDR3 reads CASSFSGLADTYEQYF. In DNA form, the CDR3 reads TGCGCCAGCAGCTTCTCGGGACTAGCGGATACCTACGAGCAGTACTTC.

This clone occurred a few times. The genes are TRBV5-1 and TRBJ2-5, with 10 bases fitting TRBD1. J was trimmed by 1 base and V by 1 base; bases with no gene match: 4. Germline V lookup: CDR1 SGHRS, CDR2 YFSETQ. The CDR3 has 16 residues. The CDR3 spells CASSLSGTGAQETQYF. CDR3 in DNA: TGCGCCAGCAGCTTGTCCGGGACAGGGGCCCAAGAGACCCAGTACTTC.

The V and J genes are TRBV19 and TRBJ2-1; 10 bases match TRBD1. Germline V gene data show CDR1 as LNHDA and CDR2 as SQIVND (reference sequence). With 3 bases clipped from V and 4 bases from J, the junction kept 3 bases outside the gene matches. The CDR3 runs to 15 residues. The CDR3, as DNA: TGTGCCAGTAGTATTGGACAGGGGGGTTACAATGAGCAGTTCTTC. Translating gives CASSIGQGGYNEQFF.